A selection of T cell receptor beta chains follows, all from one sample in a study of OX40 agonist ivuxolimab in advanced cancers. Data came from immunoSEQ multiplex PCR; TCRdb stores just in-frame clones and leaves some out. The table shows 45,000 to 55,000 clones, with about 80% occurring only once. The specimen comprised CD4+ or CD8+ T cells sorted from blood, sampled in a trial of the OX40 agonist ivuxolimab. The receptors derive from an adult with an advanced solid tumor such as melanoma, head and neck, liver or kidney cancer. Each CDR3 is given with its conserved first and last residue. A D gene is named only where the DNA matches it firmly. For some rows the clone size is stated as once, few or many, or as a class when expanded; others skip it.

J: TRBJ1-3; V: TRBV7-9; size: .; D: .; DNA: TGTGCCAGCAGCCTCACTCCGGGAGGAGGAAACACCATATATTTT; CDR3: CASSLTPGGGNTIYF
J: TRBJ2-7; V: TRBV19; size: .; D: TRBD2; DNA: TGTGCCAGTAGCCGGACTAGCGGGAGTTACGAGCAGTACTTC; CDR3: CASSRTSGSYEQYF
J: TRBJ2-1; V: TRBV4-1; size: .; D: TRBD2; DNA: TGCGCCAGCAGCCATACCCCGGGACTAGCGGAACCGAGCTCCTACAATGAGCAGTTCTTC; CDR3: CASSHTPGLAEPSSYNEQFF
J: TRBJ2-5; V: TRBV7-8; size: .; D: TRBD1; DNA: TGTGCCAGCAGCTTAGGATCGACAGGGAGCAGGGAGACCCAGTACTTC; CDR3: CASSLGSTGSRETQYF
J: TRBJ1-1; V: TRBV21-1; size: .; D: .; DNA: TGTGCCAGCAGCAAAGGCATCCTCTGGGCTGAAGCTTTCTTT; CDR3: CASSKGILWAEAFF
J: TRBJ2-5; V: TRBV18; size: .; D: .; DNA: TGTGCCAGCTCACCATCGGTTGGAGAGACCCAGTACTTC; CDR3: CASSPSVGETQYF
J: TRBJ2-1; V: TRBV10-3; size: .; D: .; DNA: TGTGCCATCAAAAATGAGGGAAACAGAGGCAATGAGCAGTTCTTC; CDR3: CAIKNEGNRGNEQFF
J: TRBJ1-1; V: TRBV28; size: .; D: .; DNA: TGTGCCAGCAGGGGCAACACTGAAGCTTTCTTT; CDR3: CASRGNTEAFF
J: TRBJ1-2; V: TRBV9; size: .; D: .; DNA: TGTGCCAGCAGCGGCGCAATGTGGGCCGTACTCCCCTATGGCTACACCTTC; CDR3: CASSGAMWAVLPYGYTF
J: TRBJ2-2; V: TRBV19; size: .; D: .; DNA: TGTGCCAGTACCAAACAGGGGAGGGACACCGGGGAGCTGTTTTTT; CDR3: CASTKQGRDTGELFF
J: TRBJ2-5; V: TRBV5-1; size: .; D: TRBD1; DNA: TGCGCCAGCAGGGCCGGGACAGTCCAAGAGACCCAGTACTTC; CDR3: CASRAGTVQETQYF
J: TRBJ1-1; V: TRBV28; size: few; D: .; DNA: TGTGCCAGCAGACTCCAGGGAATGAACACTGAAGCTTTCTTT; CDR3: CASRLQGMNTEAFF
J: TRBJ1-4; V: TRBV19; size: .; D: .; DNA: TGTGCCAGTAGTGCCGACCAGGGAGGCGGTAATGAAAAACTGTTTTTT; CDR3: CASSADQGGGNEKLFF
J: TRBJ2-7; V: TRBV6-5; size: .; D: TRBD2; DNA: TGTGCCAGCTCTAAAGCGGGAGAATACGAGCAGTACTTC; CDR3: CASSKAGEYEQYF
J: TRBJ2-7; V: TRBV7-2; size: few; D: .; DNA: TGTGCCAGCAGTCCGAGCTTCGGCCCATACGAGCAGTACTTC; CDR3: CASSPSFGPYEQYF
J: TRBJ1-5; V: TRBV28; size: .; D: TRBD1; DNA: TGTGCCAGCAGTTTATGGACAGGGGCGGAAGGCAATCAGCCCCAGCATTTT; CDR3: CASSLWTGAEGNQPQHF
J: TRBJ2-5; V: TRBV28; size: .; D: .; DNA: TGTGCCAGCACCCCTTGGAGGGTACAAGAGACCCAGTACTTC; CDR3: CASTPWRVQETQYF
J: TRBJ1-1; V: TRBV11-2; size: .; D: TRBD1; DNA: TGTGCCAGCAGCCTGGGACAGGGGGTGAACACTGAAGCTTTCTTT; CDR3: CASSLGQGVNTEAFF
J: TRBJ2-7; V: TRBV7-2; size: .; D: .; DNA: TGTGCCAGCAGCTTGGGCCGGAGCTCCTACGAGCAGTACTTC; CDR3: CASSLGRSSYEQYF
J: TRBJ2-5; V: TRBV19; size: .; D: .; DNA: TGTGCCAGTAGTGCACCGGGCCGCGGGGAGACCCAGTACTTC; CDR3: CASSAPGRGETQYF
J: TRBJ2-5; V: TRBV27; size: medium-sized; D: TRBD1; DNA: TGTGCCAGCTGGAACAGAGGGGGACAGGGAGGGACCCAGTACTTC; CDR3: CASWNRGGQGGTQYF
J: TRBJ2-3; V: TRBV5-1; size: .; D: TRBD1; DNA: TGCGCCAGCAGCGCCCGCCCCTTTTTTGGGACAGACTCTACAGATACGCAGTATTTT; CDR3: CASSARPFFGTDSTDTQYF
J: TRBJ2-2; V: TRBV28; size: .; D: .; DNA: TGTGCCATCCCGACCCCGTCGGCCACCGGGGAGCTGTTTTTT; CDR3: CAIPTPSATGELFF
J: TRBJ2-7; V: TRBV15; size: .; D: .; DNA: TGTGCCACCAGCTCCGCGGTTCGGGGAGACTACGAGCAGTACTTC; CDR3: CATSSAVRGDYEQYF
J: TRBJ1-2; V: TRBV19; size: .; D: .; DNA: TGTGCCAGTAGACAGGGATTGATTGGCTACACCTTC; CDR3: CASRQGLIGYTF
J: TRBJ2-2; V: TRBV4-3; size: .; D: .; DNA: TGCGCCAGCAGCCAAGGCCTCGGGGGTTGGGACACCGGGGAGCTGTTTTTT; CDR3: CASSQGLGGWDTGELFF
J: TRBJ2-7; V: TRBV4-1; size: .; D: TRBD1; DNA: TGCGCCAGCAGCCTCGGACAGGGACGAAATGACTACGAGCAGTACTTC; CDR3: CASSLGQGRNDYEQYF
J: TRBJ1-4; V: TRBV28; size: .; D: .; DNA: TGTGCCAGCAGTTTAGGGGCACTCGGGAATGAAAAACTGTTTTTT; CDR3: CASSLGALGNEKLFF
J: TRBJ2-5; V: TRBV28; size: .; D: .; DNA: TGTGCCAGCAGTTTTAGCTCCGGGGAGACCCAGTACTTC; CDR3: CASSFSSGETQYF
J: TRBJ2-7; V: TRBV6-5; size: .; D: TRBD1; DNA: TGTGCCAGCTCCCGACGACAGGGAAACGAGCAGTACTTC; CDR3: CASSRRQGNEQYF
J: TRBJ2-7; V: TRBV6-5; size: once; D: .; DNA: TGTGCCAGCAGTTACAACGACGGCCCCTACGAGCAGTACTTC; CDR3: CASSYNDGPYEQYF
J: TRBJ2-2; V: TRBV28; size: once; D: .; DNA: TGTGCCAGCAGTTTTACGGGAGCAGGCCCAAAGCACGGGGAGCTGTTTTTT; CDR3: CASSFTGAGPKHGELFF
J: TRBJ2-7; V: TRBV4-3; size: .; D: .; DNA: TGCGCCAGCAGCCAACTAGCGAATCTGGGCGAGCAGTACTTC; CDR3: CASSQLANLGEQYF
J: TRBJ2-7; V: TRBV20-1; size: .; D: .; DNA: TGCAGTGTTGGAGAGACGAGCGAGCAGTACTTC; CDR3: CSVGETSEQYF
J: TRBJ2-1; V: TRBV7-9; size: .; D: TRBD2; DNA: TGTGCCAGCACCAAACCGGGACTAGCGAGACACAATGAGCAGTTCTTC; CDR3: CASTKPGLARHNEQFF
J: TRBJ2-5; V: TRBV2; size: .; D: .; DNA: TGTGCCAGCAGTAAAGTGGCAGGGAAAGAGACCCAGTACTTC; CDR3: CASSKVAGKETQYF
J: TRBJ2-3; V: TRBV5-1; size: once; D: TRBD2; DNA: TGCGCCAGCAGCTTGGCACTAGCGGGAGGGTCAGATACGCAGTATTTT; CDR3: CASSLALAGGSDTQYF
J: TRBJ2-7; V: TRBV2; size: few; D: TRBD2; DNA: TGTGCCAGCGGCCGGGGGGACTACGAGCAGTACTTC; CDR3: CASGRGDYEQYF
J: TRBJ2-7; V: TRBV2; size: few; D: .; DNA: TGTGCCAGCAGTGAACAGGTTAGAAGTTTGGAGCAGTACTTC; CDR3: CASSEQVRSLEQYF
J: TRBJ2-5; V: TRBV7-8; size: .; D: TRBD2; DNA: TGTGCCAGCAGCTTACTGGCTAGCGGACGCCAAGAGACCCAGTACTTC; CDR3: CASSLLASGRQETQYF
J: TRBJ1-4; V: TRBV14; size: .; D: .; DNA: TGTGCCAGCAGCCAAGATTTGGGGCCTGGTGAAAAACTGTTTTTT; CDR3: CASSQDLGPGEKLFF
J: TRBJ2-7; V: TRBV23-1; size: .; D: .; DNA: TGCGCCAGCAGTCAATCTTCTCCGGGCCCCCTACGAGGTGAGTACTTC; CDR3: CASSQSSPGPLRGEYF
J: TRBJ2-5; V: TRBV7-8; size: .; D: .; DNA: TGTGCCAGCAGCTTATTAGAGACCCAGTACTTC; CDR3: CASSLLETQYF